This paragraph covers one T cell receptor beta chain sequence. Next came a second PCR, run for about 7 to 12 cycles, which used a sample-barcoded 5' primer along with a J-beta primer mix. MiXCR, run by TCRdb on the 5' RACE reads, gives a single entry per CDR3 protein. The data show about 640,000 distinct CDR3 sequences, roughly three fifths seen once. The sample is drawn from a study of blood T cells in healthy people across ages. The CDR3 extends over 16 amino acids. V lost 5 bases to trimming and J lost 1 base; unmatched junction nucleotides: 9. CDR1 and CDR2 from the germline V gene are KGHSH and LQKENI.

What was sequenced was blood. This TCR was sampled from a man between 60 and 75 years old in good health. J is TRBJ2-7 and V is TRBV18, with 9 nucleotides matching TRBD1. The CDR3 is CASSTTGQGFSYEQYF. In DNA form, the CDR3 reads TGTGCCAGCTCAACTACGGGACAGGGATTTTCCTACGAGCAGTACTTC.